The rows below give T cell receptor beta chains drawn from one sample of a study of T-cell reconstitution after alpha-beta-depleted transplantation in children. TCRdb redid the calling of the PCR reads with MiXCR, one entry per CDR3 protein. The sample shows 200,000 to 250,000 distinct CDR3 sequences, under 9.5% of them seen only once. The starting material was PBMCs from the stem cell graft donor, obtained from the stem cell graft. Every receptor here comes from a human donor who donated a stem cell graft to a child with acute lymphoblastic leukemia. The CDR3 runs from the conserved cysteine through the conserved F or W. D genes are given only for firm matches. Some rows have no size entry. The others give once, few or many, or a class for an expanded clone.

abundance | d_gene | j_gene | v_gene | CDR3nt | CDR3aa
many | TRBD1 | TRBJ1-6 | TRBV12-3/TRBV12-4 | TGTGCCAGCAGTTTGGACAGGGAGGTTTCACCCCTCCACTTT | CASSLDREVSPLHF
- | - | TRBJ1-2 | TRBV24-1 | TGTGCCACCAGTGGTTTCCCTAACTATGGCTACACCTTC | CATSGFPNYGYTF
- | - | TRBJ1-3 | TRBV20-1 | TGCAGTGCTTCCCTGGGAGGAAACACCATATATTTT | CSASLGGNTIYF
few | - | TRBJ1-3 | TRBV7-2 | TGTGCCAGCATCTTAGTCACAGGGAACACCATATATTTT | CASILVTGNTIYF
- | TRBD2 | TRBJ2-1 | TRBV11-1 | TGTGCCAGCAGCTTAGCCGGACCGGGAGCTAGCGGGGGCCACTCCTACAATGAGCAGTTCTTC | CASSLAGPGASGGHSYNEQFF
few | TRBD2 | TRBJ2-1 | TRBV19 | TGTGCCAGTAGTAGTAACGCGCGACTAGCGGGGGGGCGTGGGGATGAGCAGTTCTTC | CASSSNARLAGGRGDEQFF
- | - | TRBJ1-2 | TRBV5-6 | TGTGCCAGCGGCCCCGTGGGAGGCTACACCTTC | CASGPVGGYTF
few | TRBD1 | TRBJ1-2 | TRBV4-3 | TGCGCCAGCAGTTTACACAGGGGTGATGGCTACACCTTC | CASSLHRGDGYTF
- | TRBD1 | TRBJ1-4 | TRBV6-5 | TGTGCCAGCAGTTCGAAGGGGGCAGGGGGCGAAAAACTGTTTTTT | CASSSKGAGGEKLFF
many | - | TRBJ2-3 | TRBV5-5 | TGTGCCAGCAGCTTGGATCTATTCACAGATACGCAGTATTTT | CASSLDLFTDTQYF
- | - | TRBJ2-3 | TRBV5-1 | TGCGCCAGCAGCTTGGTGGGGGTAACAGATACGCAGTATTTT | CASSLVGVTDTQYF
many | - | TRBJ1-6 | TRBV5-1 | TGCGCCAGCAGCTTGGGCAATCAAGGACGCGCAGGGTTTTCACCCCTCCACTTT | CASSLGNQGRAGFSPLHF
- | - | TRBJ2-7 | TRBV5-8 | TGTGCCAGCAGCTTGGACGGACAGCTGCCCTACGAGCAGTACTTC | CASSLDGQLPYEQYF
- | - | TRBJ1-5 | TRBV12-3/TRBV12-4 | TGTGCCAGCAGATACAGGGAAAGGCGGCCCCAGCATTTT | CASRYRERRPQHF
many | - | TRBJ2-1 | TRBV5-1 | TGCGCCAGCAGCTCCTCTGGAGACACCAATGAGCAGTTCTTC | CASSSSGDTNEQFF
many | - | TRBJ2-2 | TRBV11-2 | TGTGCCAGCAGCTTAGACGCGAACACCGGGGAGCTGTTTTTT | CASSLDANTGELFF
- | TRBD1 | TRBJ1-1 | TRBV7-6 | TGTGCCAGCAGCTTAGTTGTCACAGGGGGGAATGATGAAGCTTTCTTT | CASSLVVTGGNDEAFF
many | TRBD2 | TRBJ2-3 | TRBV5-6 | TGTGCCAGCAGCTTGGGACTAGCGAGCACAGATACGCAGTATTTT | CASSLGLASTDTQYF
large | - | TRBJ2-7 | TRBV27 | TGTGCCAGCGTTGGGACGGTCCCCTACGAGCAGTACTTC | CASVGTVPYEQYF
many | TRBD1 | TRBJ2-1 | TRBV4-1 | TGCGCCAGCAGCCAACGACAGGGTTATGAGCAGTTCTTC | CASSQRQGYEQFF
many | - | TRBJ1-1 | TRBV15 | TGTGCCACCAGCAGACGGGACCCAGGTGAAGCTTTCTTT | CATSRRDPGEAFF
few | TRBD1 | TRBJ1-1 | TRBV7-9 | TGTGCCAGCAGCTCAATACAGGGGCCGAACACTGAAGCTTTCTTT | CASSSIQGPNTEAFF
few | TRBD1 | TRBJ2-7 | TRBV20-1 | TGCAGTGCTAGAGGGAGGACAGGGGCGGGGGAGCAGTACTTC | CSARGRTGAGEQYF
- | TRBD2 | TRBJ2-1 | TRBV7-8 | TGTGCCAGCAGAAAATGGCTAGCGGGGGGGCGTGACAATGAGCAGTTCTTC | CASRKWLAGGRDNEQFF
- | - | TRBJ1-6 | TRBV7-2 | TGTGCCAGCAGCCCAACAGCTCAGGGGATAGGACCCCTCCACTTT | CASSPTAQGIGPLHF
once | TRBD2 | TRBJ2-5 | TRBV11-2 | TGTGCCAGCAGCACCGGGACTAGCGGGAAACTACAAGAGACCCAGTACTTC | CASSTGTSGKLQETQYF
few | - | TRBJ2-7 | TRBV6-5 | TGTGCCAGCAGTTCGACCGATAGGGGGTACGAGCAGTACTTC | CASSSTDRGYEQYF
- | - | TRBJ1-6 | TRBV12-5 | TGTGCTAGTGGATGGGACAAGTATAATTCACCCCTCCACTTT | CASGWDKYNSPLHF
many | TRBD1 | TRBJ2-2 | TRBV20-1 | TGCAGTGCCAACGCCGGGACAGCGAACACCGGGGAGCTGTTTTTT | CSANAGTANTGELFF
few | - | TRBJ1-6 | TRBV5-6 | TGTGCCAGCAGCTTGGACCGGAGGCAACATGGGACACCCCTCCACTTT | CASSLDRRQHGTPLHF
many | - | TRBJ2-3 | TRBV6-2/TRBV6-3 | TGTGCCAGCAGTTCCCGCGGTAAGCAGAAAAGCACAGATACGCAGTATTTT | CASSSRGKQKSTDTQYF
- | - | TRBJ1-2 | TRBV5-1 | TGCGCCAGCAGGAAGGACAGCGATGGCTACACCTTC | CASRKDSDGYTF
many | - | TRBJ2-3 | TRBV5-1 | TGCGCCAGCAGCTTGGTTCCGACAGATACGCAGTATTTT | CASSLVPTDTQYF
many | TRBD1 | TRBJ2-5 | TRBV7-9 | TGTGCCAGCAGCTTAAGACAGGGGAAGCAAGAGACCCAGTACTTC | CASSLRQGKQETQYF
- | - | TRBJ2-3 | TRBV20-1 | TGCAGTGCTAGAGATTCTGGGGCCGTAGGAGCCGTGGATACGCAGTATTTT | CSARDSGAVGAVDTQYF
- | - | TRBJ1-1 | TRBV20-1 | TGCAGTGCCGACACACCCCAGACTGGCACTGAAGCTTTCTTT | CSADTPQTGTEAFF
few | - | TRBJ1-2 | TRBV12-3/TRBV12-4 | TGTGCCAGCAGTGAGGAGTTCTATGGCTACACCTTC | CASSEEFYGYTF
few | TRBD1 | TRBJ2-7 | TRBV5-5 | TGTGCCAGCAGGACGACAGGGGAGTACTCCTACGAGCAGTACTTC | CASRTTGEYSYEQYF
many | - | TRBJ2-2 | TRBV24-1 | TGTGCCACCAGGGACGAGGGGGAAAGAACCGGGGAGCTGTTTTTT | CATRDEGERTGELFF
few | - | TRBJ2-6 | TRBV2 | TGTGCCAGCCCACAACGGCCCCTAAACCGAGGGGCCTCTGGGGCCAACGTCCTGACTTTC | CASPQRPLNRGASGANVLTF
few | - | TRBJ2-1 | TRBV6-5 | TGTGCCAGCAGTTTACAACCAGCCTCCTACAATGAGCAGTTCTTC | CASSLQPASYNEQFF
- | - | TRBJ1-4 | TRBV11-1 | TGTGCCAGCAGCTTAGTGGTCGGGCTAGGACGGACCAAAACTAATGAAAAACTGTTTTTT | CASSLVVGLGRTKTNEKLFF
few | - | TRBJ2-1 | TRBV20-1 | TGCAGTGCTAGGGGCATGTTGGGGGCTTACAATGAGCAGTTCTTC | CSARGMLGAYNEQFF
once | TRBD1 | TRBJ2-3 | TRBV10-3 | TGTGCCATCAGTAGGGGCCAGGGGGCAGATACGCAGTATTTT | CAISRGQGADTQYF
few | - | TRBJ1-6 | TRBV6-5 | TGTGCCAGCAGCTACGACAGGAGCTCCTATAATTCACCCCTCCACTTT | CASSYDRSSYNSPLHF